These 18 T cell receptor beta chains came from one sample sequenced in a study of post-analysis software for immune sequencing data. Whole-study results and caveats: Compared with controls, patients had more of roughly five TRBV segments, including TRBV5-6, TRBV5-1 and TRBV20-1.

Built from TCR beta cDNA, the libraries had unique molecular identifiers in them. One entry per CDR3 protein results from TCRdb running MiXCR on the PCR reads. The sample lists about 430,000 distinct CDR3 sequences; approximately 42% were seen once. Antigen specificity for these receptors is unknown. Material: blood. All receptors come from a girl aged 2-9 years with multiple sclerosis.

This clonotype was recorded a few times. The rearrangement uses TRBV2 and TRBJ2-7, with D maybe TRBD1 (6 bases). This CDR3 spans 15 amino acids. Germline-derived CDR1 and CDR2 are SNHLY and FYNNEI. V lost 2 bases to trimming and J lost 0 bases, with 11 bases between them. CDR3 coding DNA: TGTGCCAGCAGTGAACAGGGGTCCCTCTCCTACGAGCAGTACTTC. Translated: CASSEQGSLSYEQYF.

This sequence joins TRBV7-2 and TRBJ2-3; 7 nucleotides match TRBD2. In germline, CDR1 is SGHTA, CDR2 FQGNSA. Trimming at V came to 5 bases and at J to 4 bases, leaving 15 bases not matched to a gene. This CDR3 has 17 amino acids. The CDR3 DNA reads as TGTGCCAGCAGCAGAGGCGCGACTAGCAGAAAGGCAGATACGCAGTATTTT. Protein: CASSRGATSRKADTQYF.

This clonotype was seen a few times. The rearrangement links TRBV10-3 to TRBJ2-7, with 8 positions matching TRBD1. The CDR3 extends over 15 amino acids. With V trimmed by 3 bases and J by 8 bases, 12 bases remained unmatched. Germline lookup yields CDR1 ENHRY and CDR2 SYGVKD. CDR3 region: CAISDPGQVLGKQYF. CDR3 sequence (DNA): TGTGCCATCAGTGACCCGGGACAGGTGTTGGGCAAGCAGTACTTC.

This clonotype occurred a few times. The chain combines TRBV4-3 with TRBJ2-1; 12 bases map to TRBD2. Trimming cost V 3 bases and J 0 bases; bases outside gene matches: 3. CDR3 length: 17 amino acids. The V gene's germline CDR1 is LGHNA and CDR2 YSLEER. The CDR3 DNA is TGCGCCAGCAGCCATGGACTAGCGGGGAACTCCTACAATGAGCAGTTCTTC. Protein product: CASSHGLAGNSYNEQFF.

This clonotype has just a few counts. The chain has TRBV12-3 or TRBV12-4 and TRBJ2-3, with D perhaps matching TRBD2 (5 bases). This CDR3 contains 14 residues. V dropped 6 bases and J dropped 4 bases, with 14 bases sitting between them. This chain's CDR3 is CASRQWEAADTQYF. In nucleotides, the CDR3 is TGTGCCAGCAGGCAGTGGGAAGCGGCAGATACGCAGTATTTT.

Note on this clonotype: A much bigger clone sits one base away, suggesting this may be a read error. V usage is TRBV27 and J usage is TRBJ2-5; tentatively, D is TRBD1 (6 bases). This CDR3 has 14 amino acids. V gave up 5 bases and J gave up 2 bases, with 12 bases separating them. Germline CDR1 and CDR2: MNHEY and SMNVEV (reference sequence). This chain's CDR3 is CASSPCGQQETQYF. The CDR3 nucleotides read TGTGCCAGCAGTCCTTGCGGACAGCAAGAGACCCAGTACTTC.

The V and J genes are TRBV14 and TRBJ2-1; a weak D match, TRBD2 (5 bases). The CDR3 runs to 16 residues. Trimming took 1 base from V and 2 from J, leaving 12 bases between them. In germline, CDR1 is SGHDN, CDR2 FVKESK. Here the CDR3 reads CASSQGADYPYNEQFF. CDR3 coding DNA: TGTGCCAGCAGCCAAGGGGCCGACTATCCCTACAATGAGCAGTTCTTC.

This clonotype was seen more than once but under ten times. V usage is TRBV7-6 and J usage is TRBJ2-7, with 9 positions matching TRBD2. This CDR3 has 17 amino acids. Unmatched junction bases numbered 7, after V lost 1 base and J lost 0 bases. In germline, CDR1 is SGHVS, CDR2 FNYEAQ. The chain's CDR3 is CASSLGVSGRSSYEQYF. The CDR3 DNA is TGTGCCAGCAGCTTAGGGGTCAGCGGGAGGAGCTCCTACGAGCAGTACTTC.

The genes are TRBV14 and TRBJ2-1; perhaps TRBD1 as D (5 bases). Germline CDR1 and CDR2: SGHDN and FVKESK. V dropped 4 bases and J dropped 6 bases, with 7 bases sitting between them. The CDR3 extends over 12 amino acids. The DNA for the CDR3 is TGTGCCAGCAGCCGACAGTTCAATGAGCAGTTCTTC. Translated: CASSRQFNEQFF.

The chain links TRBV6-1 to TRBJ2-7; D possibly corresponds to TRBD2 (6 bases). The CDR3 has 16 amino acids. Germline CDR1 reads MNHNS; CDR2 reads SASEGT. Trimming stripped 5 bases from V and 4 bases from J, with 21 bases between. The CDR3 loop reads CASSSPGTHISYEQYF. Written as DNA, the CDR3 is TGTGCCAGCAGTAGCCCCGGGACTCACATCTCATACGAGCAGTACTTC.

The rearrangement joins TRBV20-1 to TRBJ2-6, with D possibly being TRBD1 (6 bases). The CDR3 loop spans 15 amino acids. Germline CDR1 DFQATT, CDR2 SNEGSKA (reference sequence). CDR3 region: CSVPGHISGANVLTF. The CDR3 coding sequence is TGCAGCGTACCGGGACATATCTCTGGGGCCAACGTCCTGACTTTC.

V usage is TRBV14 and J usage is TRBJ2-5; 7 bases are a match to TRBD2. J lost 11 bases, V lost 4 bases, and 22 bases had no gene match. Per the germline V gene, CDR1 is SGHDN and CDR2 is FVKESK. There are 17 residues in the CDR3. CDR3 in DNA: TGTGCCAGCAGCCCGCCTTTAGGACTAGGCCCCTACAATGAGCAGTACTTC. Protein sequence: CASSPPLGLGPYNEQYF.

There are a few counts of this clonotype. The rearrangement joins TRBV12-3 or TRBV12-4 to TRBJ2-4, with 7 bases fitting TRBD1. The trim removed 3 bases at V and 5 bases at J, leaving 4 bases unmatched. The CDR3 runs 14 residues. The CDR3 nucleotides read TGTGCCAGCAGTTTCTCGGGACAGCAAAACATTCAGTACTTC. Residues: CASSFSGQQNIQYF.

This sequence joins TRBV28 and TRBJ2-1, with 8 bases identical to TRBD2. The CDR3 loop spans 15 amino acids. V gave up 7 bases and J gave up 7 bases; unmatched junction bases: 12. The germline V gene encodes CDR1 MDHEN and CDR2 SYDVKM. As DNA, the CDR3 is TGTGCCAGCAAGGCGGGGGGAGCCTCTGGGAATGAGCAGTTCTTC. Translating gives CASKAGGASGNEQFF.

The sample holds a few counts of this clonotype. The rearrangement uses TRBV6-1 and TRBJ2-7, with 11 bases identical to TRBD2. Unmatched junction bases numbered 3, after V lost 6 bases and J lost 2 bases. The CDR3 is made up of 14 amino acids. Germline V CDR1 and CDR2: MNHNS, SASEGT. CDR3 bases: TGTGCCAGCAGGGGACTAGCGGCAACCTACGAGCAGTACTTC. Translating it yields CASRGLAATYEQYF.

J is TRBJ2-1 and V is TRBV5-1; the D is unclear. From germline, CDR1 is SGHRS and CDR2 YFSETQ. Trimming stripped 0 bases from V and 8 bases from J, with 15 bases between. The CDR3 is 15 residues long. CDR3 sequence (DNA): TGCGCCAGCAGCTTGGGTAACGGGCGTCAGGATGAGCAGTTCTTC. Amino acids: CASSLGNGRQDEQFF.

The V and J genes are TRBV6-5 and TRBJ2-5, with D uncertain. Trimming took off 2 bases at V and 2 bases at J, with 9 bases between the two ends. The CDR3 totals 14 residues. The germline gives CDR1 MNHEY, CDR2 SVGAGI. CDR3 bases: TGTGCCAGCAGTTACGGGCGGAGTCAAGAGACCCAGTACTTC. Its translation is CASSYGRSQETQYF.

This chain joins TRBV9 and TRBJ1-4; the D is unclear. Germline CDR1 is SGDLS and CDR2 is YYNGEE. The CDR3 runs 13 residues. Deletions cut 0 bases from V and 8 bases from J, with 8 bases between. The CDR3 protein is CASSVGGTEKLFF. As DNA, the CDR3 is TGTGCCAGCAGCGTAGGCGGCACCGAAAAACTGTTTTTT. The full variable domain, with the rest looked up from reference TRBV9 and TRBJ1-4, is DSGVTQTPKHLITATGQRVTLRCSPRSGDLSVYWYQQSLDQGLQFLIQYYNGEERAKGNILERFSAQQFPDLHSELNLSSLELGDSALYFCASSVGGTEKLFFGSGTQLSVL.